These 29 T cell receptor beta chains were sequenced from one sample in a study of T cell repertoires in cytomegalovirus infection. MiXCR, run by TCRdb on the reads, gives a single entry per CDR3 protein. This sample has approximately 270,000 distinct CDR3 sequences, with roughly a fifth found just once. These receptors are not linked to any known antigen. The specimen was cultured PBMCs, collected from culture after CMV antigen stimulation. The receptor source for this set is a human donor in good health (CMV status not recorded). Some clones in this sample may be carry-over from other donors' samples.

This clonotype was seen a few times. The chain has TRBV6-2 or TRBV6-3 and TRBJ1-2; tentative D call: TRBD1 (5 bases). Germline CDR1 MNHEY, CDR2 SVGEGT. There are 12 residues in the CDR3. V lost 6 bases and J 7 bases, leaving 12 bases between the germline ends. The DNA for the CDR3 is TGTGCCAGCAGACCCGGGACGGTTGGCTACACCTTC. Encoded protein: CASRPGTVGYTF.

This CDR3 reads CASSFGAGRPTDTQYF. In DNA, the CDR3 is TGTGCCAGCAGTTTCGGGGCGGGAAGACCCACAGATACGCAGTATTTT. The chain uses TRBV6-6 and TRBJ2-3; D might be TRBD2 (6 bases). Trimming pared 4 bases from V and 2 bases from J, leaving 16 bases between. The CDR3 loop spans 16 amino acids. Germline V CDR1 and CDR2: MNHNY, SVGAGI (reference sequence).

CDR3 in amino acids: CASSYFGTGTGNTIYF. CDR3 DNA sequence: TGTGCCAGCAGTTACTTCGGGACAGGGACTGGAAACACCATATATTTT. The chain employs TRBV6-5 and TRBJ1-3, with 9 bases fitting TRBD1. Germline-derived CDR1 and CDR2 are MNHEY and SVGAGI. This CDR3 region has 16 residues. Unmatched junction bases numbered 3, after V lost 1 base and J lost 2 bases.

The J gene is TRBJ2-1, the V gene TRBV7-9; 10 bases map to TRBD2. Germline V gene lookup returns CDR1 SEHNR and CDR2 FQNEAQ (reference sequence). The CDR3 is 16 residues long. The J segment lost 3 bases and the V segment lost 1 base, leaving 3 bases of the junction unmatched. The CDR3 loop reads CASSLVPSGSYNEQFF. CDR3 sequence (DNA): TGTGCCAGCAGCTTAGTTCCTAGCGGGAGCTACAATGAGCAGTTCTTC.

This clonotype has ten or more counts. The V and J genes are TRBV29-1 and TRBJ2-3; TRBD2 matches at 10 bases. After removal of 3 bases from V and 6 bases from J, the junction contained 3 bases not matched to a gene. This CDR3 is 13 amino acids long. The V gene's germline CDR1 is SQVTM and CDR2 ANQGSEA. Written as DNA, the CDR3 is TGCAGCGTTGACCTAGCGGGAGTCGATACGCAGTATTTT. This gives the protein CSVDLAGVDTQYF.

Ten or more counts support this clonotype. The chain employs TRBV7-2 and TRBJ2-1; 11 positions match TRBD2. V lost 1 base and J lost 7; bases outside the gene matches: 3. The CDR3 totals 15 residues. Germline V gene data show CDR1 as SGHTA and CDR2 as FQGNSA. As DNA, the CDR3 is TGTGCCAGCAGCTTAGTTAGCGGGAGGGGGAATGAGCAGTTCTTC. This codes for CASSLVSGRGNEQFF.

This chain's CDR3 is CASSLEGAGFSPLHF. CDR3 bases: TGTGCCAGCAGTTTAGAAGGGGCGGGATTTTCACCCCTCCACTTT. The V call is TRBV12-3 or TRBV12-4, the J call TRBJ1-6; maybe TRBD1 (5 bases). The CDR3 is made up of 15 amino acids. V was pared by 1 base and J by 9 bases, with 13 bases between.

The chain joins TRBV12-3 or TRBV12-4 to TRBJ2-1; D is ambiguous. The CDR3 covers 16 residues. Between the trimmed V and J ends, which lost 5 bases and 3 bases, there was a span of 17 bases. The CDR3 DNA is TGTGCCAGCAGTCCTATGGGCCATCCGGTCTACAATGAGCAGTTCTTC. This sequence encodes CASSPMGHPVYNEQFF.

CDR3: CSARGLAGGFFLTDTQYF. CDR3 nucleotide sequence: TGCAGTGCTAGAGGACTAGCGGGAGGGTTTTTCCTCACAGATACGCAGTATTTT. The chain employs TRBV20-1 and TRBJ2-3, with 14 nucleotides matching TRBD2. The germline V gene has CDR1 DFQATT and CDR2 SNEGSKA (reference sequence). The CDR3 contains 18 residues. Trimming removed 1 base from V and 2 bases from J; junction bases left unmatched: 8.

The chain links TRBV20-1 to TRBJ1-5; D is uncertain. CDR3 size: 13 residues. Looked up from germline, CDR1 is DFQATT and CDR2 is SNEGSKA (reference sequence). Trimming left V 5 bases short and J 1 base short, with 9 bases between. Here the CDR3 DNA reads TGCAGTGCTCACCGTGAGAGCAATCAGCCCCAGCATTTT. Translated, it gives CSAHRESNQPQHF.

This clonotype was observed at least ten times. V and J are TRBV7-2 and TRBJ2-3; TRBD2 might be the D (6 bases). Per germline, CDR1 SGHTA and CDR2 FQGNSA. This CDR3 has 12 amino acids. Trimming took 5 bases from V and 12 from J, leaving 15 bases between them. CDR3 sequence (DNA): TGTGCCAGCAGCCTAAGTCTAGCGTCACAGTATTTT. Encoded protein: CASSLSLASQYF.

This clonotype was detected only a few times. The chain links TRBV7-3 to TRBJ2-2; the match to TRBD2 covers 7 bases. Trimming took 5 bases from V and 3 from J; bases not matched to a gene: 9. The CDR3 is made up of 16 amino acids. The germline CDR1 and CDR2 sequences are SGHTA and FQGTGA. The CDR3 spells CASSPSGRDHTGELFF. CDR3 coding DNA: TGTGCCAGCAGCCCCAGTGGGAGGGACCACACCGGGGAGCTGTTTTTT. The variable domain in full, completed from reference TRBV7-3 and TRBJ2-2, reads GAGVSQTPSNKVTEKGKYVELRCDPISGHTALYWYRQSLGQGPEFLIYFQGTGAADDSGLPNDRFFAVRPEGSVSTLKIQRTERGDSAVYLCASSPSGRDHTGELFFGEGSRLTVL.

This clonotype has a count of ten or more. The rearrangement joins TRBV7-6 to TRBJ2-2; D gene unclear. Trimming removed 0 bases from V and 0 bases from J, with 5 bases in between. The length of the CDR3 is 15 residues. Germline assignment: CDR1 SGHVS and CDR2 FNYEAQ. CDR3 amino acids: CASSLAGSNTGELFF. The CDR3 bases are TGTGCCAGCAGCTTAGCGGGATCGAACACCGGGGAGCTGTTTTTT.

This clonotype was counted ten times or more. This chain links TRBV7-2 with TRBJ2-3; the match to TRBD2 covers 8 bases. J gave up 2 bases and V 5 bases, and 6 bases lay outside the gene matches. Germline V lookup: CDR1 SGHTA, CDR2 FQGNSA. The CDR3 sequence is 15 residues long. The CDR3 DNA reads as TGTGCCAGCAGCCCGTCTAGCGGGCACACAGATACGCAGTATTTT. It translates to CASSPSSGHTDTQYF.

This clonotype was recorded at least ten times. This chain uses TRBV7-9 with TRBJ2-1, with 13 positions matching TRBD2. CDR1 is SEHNR and CDR2 is FQNEAQ in the germline V gene (reference sequence). The J segment lost 8 bases and the V segment lost 5 bases, leaving 9 bases of the junction unmatched. CDR3 length equals 16 residues. CDR3 coding DNA: TGTGCCAGCAGCCCCGGACTAGCGGGAGTTAACGATGAGCAGTTCTTC. Amino acids: CASSPGLAGVNDEQFF.

This clonotype was observed a handful of times. The V gene is TRBV6-2 or TRBV6-3, the J gene TRBJ1-1, with unresolved D. CDR1 is MNHEY, CDR2 SVGEGT, per germline. This CDR3 is 15 amino acids long. V was clipped by 5 bases and J by 1 base, with 14 bases between them. As DNA, the CDR3 is TGTGCCAGCAGTCTCAGGTCAAAGGGGAACACTGAAGCTTTCTTT. Translated, it gives CASSLRSKGNTEAFF.

This clonotype was picked up many times. This chain joins TRBV7-2 and TRBJ1-1; D perhaps matches TRBD1 (5 bases). Germline V CDR1 and CDR2: SGHTA, FQGNSA. There are 13 residues in the CDR3. V was clipped by 1 base and J by 4 bases, with 7 bases between them. DNA for the CDR3: TGTGCCAGCAGCTTAGAGGGGTTCACTGAAGCTTTCTTT. This encodes CASSLEGFTEAFF.

The V and J genes are TRBV6-2 or TRBV6-3 and TRBJ1-2, with TRBD1 as a possible D gene (5 bases). V lost 2 bases to trimming and J lost 9 bases, with 16 bases between them. The CDR3 contains 14 residues. Germline V gives CDR1 MNHEY, CDR2 SVGEGT. The CDR3 region is CASSYTPAGRSYTF. CDR3 DNA: TGTGCCAGCAGTTACACTCCGGCAGGGCGGAGCTACACCTTC.

This chain joins TRBV5-8 and TRBJ2-6; D is unresolved. This CDR3 has 17 amino acids. V was pared by 0 bases and J by 0 bases, with 10 bases between. Germline CDR1 SGHTS, CDR2 YDEGEE. CDR3 sequence (DNA): TGTGCCAGCAGCTTGGGGCAGGCCGTCTCTGGGGCCAACGTCCTGACTTTC. The encoded protein is CASSLGQAVSGANVLTF.

This clonotype was picked up a small number of times. The J gene is TRBJ1-1, the V gene TRBV10-3; D call uncertain. The CDR3 is 12 amino acids. Germline V gives CDR1 ENHRY, CDR2 SYGVKD. V was shortened by 0 bases and J by 10 bases, with 9 bases between the two germline ends. CDR3 sequence reads: CAISESKRTAFF. DNA for the CDR3: TGTGCCATCAGTGAGTCTAAGAGAACAGCTTTCTTT.

V gene TRBV7-8 combines with J gene TRBJ2-1, with 8 bases lining up with TRBD2. The germline gives CDR1 SGHVS, CDR2 FQNEAQ. This CDR3 is built from 18 residues. V lost 1 base to trimming and J lost 8 bases; unmatched junction nucleotides: 16. The CDR3 DNA follows: TGTGCCAGCAGCTTAGTTTCCTGGCGGGGGGATTTATTCGATGAGCAGTTCTTC. Its protein product is CASSLVSWRGDLFDEQFF.

The chain has TRBV11-3 and TRBJ2-1, with 9 bases fitting TRBD2. Looked up from germline, CDR1 is SGHNT and CDR2 is YENEEA. This CDR3 has 15 residues. V shed 0 bases, J shed 9 bases, and the junction held 6 bases outside the gene matches. The CDR3 sequence is CASSLERAGGPEQFF. CDR3 DNA: TGTGCCAGCAGCTTAGAGCGAGCGGGAGGTCCTGAGCAGTTCTTC.

This clonotype has a handful of counts. The J gene is TRBJ2-1, the V gene TRBV3-1, with 9 bases lining up with TRBD1. J was trimmed by 6 bases and V by 1 base; bases with no gene match: 1. The CDR3 has 14 amino acids. Per the germline V gene, CDR1 is LGHDT and CDR2 is YNNKEL (reference sequence). This CDR3 is CASSQVTGGNEQFF. CDR3 bases: TGTGCCAGCAGCCAAGTGACAGGGGGCAATGAGCAGTTCTTC.

V is TRBV19 and J is TRBJ1-1, with D possibly matching TRBD1 (6 bases). Germline CDR1 reads LNHDA; CDR2 reads SQIVND (reference sequence). This CDR3 contains 14 residues. V dropped 3 bases and J dropped 3 bases, with 11 bases sitting between them. CDR3 DNA: TGTGCCAGTAGTATTACAGGGTATCACACTGAAGCTTTCTTT. It is translated as CASSITGYHTEAFF.

The chain has TRBV11-3 and TRBJ1-5; D is uncertain. The CDR3 runs to 13 residues. CDR1 is SGHNT and CDR2 is YENEEA in the germline V gene. The ends were cut back, 0 bases at V and 5 bases at J, with 5 bases in the middle. The CDR3 DNA sequence: TGTGCCAGCAGCTTAGACGGCCATCAGCCCCAGCATTTT. This translates into CASSLDGHQPQHF.

The V call is TRBV29-1, the J call TRBJ2-7; TRBD2 matches 7 bases. This CDR3 contains 13 residues. Trimming removed 5 bases from V and 6 bases from J; junction bases left unmatched: 10. CDR1 is SQVTM, CDR2 ANQGSEA, per germline. The CDR3 coding sequence is TGCAGCGTTAGGAATCGCGGGAGCAGCGAGCAGTACTTC. It specifies CSVRNRGSSEQYF.

Only a few counts were recorded for this clonotype. The chain uses TRBV4-3 and TRBJ2-7; possibly TRBD2 for D (5 bases). This CDR3 region has 14 residues. V shed 2 bases and J shed 2 bases, with 10 bases lying between them. In germline, CDR1 is LGHNA, CDR2 YSLEER. The CDR3 coding sequence is TGCGCCAGCAGCCAACTCGACGGGACCTACGAGCAGTACTTC. This translates into CASSQLDGTYEQYF.

Here the CDR3 reads CASIDWGRGDSSGANVLTF. The CDR3 nucleotides are TGTGCCAGCATCGATTGGGGCCGGGGAGATTCCTCTGGGGCCAACGTCCTGACTTTC. The chain uses TRBV6-1 and TRBJ2-6, with D perhaps matching TRBD1 or TRBD2 (5 bases each). The CDR3 is 19 amino acids. Germline-derived CDR1 and CDR2 are MNHNS and SASEGT. Trimming shortened V by 7 bases and J by 0 bases, and 22 bases separated the two germline ends.

This clonotype has more than one count but fewer than ten. The chain carries TRBV6-2 or TRBV6-3 and TRBJ2-7, with TRBD1 matching over 12 bases. Germline trimming cut 6 bases from V and 6 bases from J; bases unmatched to any gene: 6. This CDR3 comprises 14 residues. CDR1 is MNHEY, CDR2 SVGEGT, per germline. CDR3 residues: CASSLRDRGREQYF. For the CDR3, the DNA is TGTGCCAGCAGCCTGAGGGACAGGGGGCGCGAGCAGTACTTC.